These T cell receptor beta chains were read from a single sample in a study of CD8+ T cells in alopecia areata. Produced via immunoSEQ multiplex PCR; TCRdb's table is partial and in-frame only. The table lists roughly 100,000 clones, about nine tenths of them singletons. The source was CD8+ T cells sorted from blood, collected around week 30, from a patient treated with tofacitinib. The receptors here all came from a human donor with alopecia areata. Both conserved end residues are part of each CDR3. The D gene is left open where the match is weak.

d_gene | j_gene | v_gene | CDR3aa
. | TRBJ2-1 | TRBV7-9 | CASSLASYEQFF
TRBD2 | TRBJ2-3 | TRBV9 | CASSVAIAGGHDTQYF
TRBD2 | TRBJ2-2 | TRBV6-5 | CATWTSGTGELFF
. | TRBJ2-7 | TRBV27 | CASSSIRDTTYEQYF
. | TRBJ2-7 | TRBV30 | CAWGPGSLTNEQYF
. | . | TRBV30 | CASDAGVNEQYF
. | TRBJ2-3 | TRBV25-1 | CASSEVWIDTQYF
. | TRBJ2-7 | TRBV7-9 | CASSSADRPYEQYF
TRBD1 | TRBJ2-7 | TRBV29-1 | CSATEFGDRGSYEQYF
TRBD1 | TRBJ1-2 | TRBV19 | CASRNEGQGDGYTF
TRBD2 | TRBJ2-1 | TRBV19 | CASSNGGDYNEQFF
. | TRBJ1-1 | TRBV27 | CASSWTGTGTEAFF
. | TRBJ2-7 | TRBV5-6 | CASRRGLPFEQYF
. | TRBJ2-7 | TRBV27 | CASSLRLGRQYSYEQYF
. | TRBJ1-1 | TRBV5-6 | CASSRVGEAFF
. | TRBJ1-3 | TRBV27 | CASSLSSASSGNTIYF
. | TRBJ1-1 | TRBV19 | CASSQGNAEAFF
. | TRBJ1-2 | TRBV7-9 | CASSFGDPKYGYTF
. | TRBJ2-3 | TRBV6-5 | CASSYSGTDTQYF
. | TRBJ1-2 | TRBV5-1 | CASSLDSANYGYTF
TRBD2 | TRBJ2-7 | TRBV7-6 | CASSLRLAGDEQYF
. | TRBJ2-7 | TRBV7-6 | CASSSIRPYEQYF
. | TRBJ2-5 | TRBV6-4 | CASSDPDSHQETQYF
. | TRBJ1-1 | TRBV7-9 | CASGRQLNTEAFF
TRBD1 | TRBJ2-5 | TRBV7-2 | CASSDPDRVGETQYF
. | TRBJ2-7 | TRBV4-1 | CASSQVPGVTDEQYF